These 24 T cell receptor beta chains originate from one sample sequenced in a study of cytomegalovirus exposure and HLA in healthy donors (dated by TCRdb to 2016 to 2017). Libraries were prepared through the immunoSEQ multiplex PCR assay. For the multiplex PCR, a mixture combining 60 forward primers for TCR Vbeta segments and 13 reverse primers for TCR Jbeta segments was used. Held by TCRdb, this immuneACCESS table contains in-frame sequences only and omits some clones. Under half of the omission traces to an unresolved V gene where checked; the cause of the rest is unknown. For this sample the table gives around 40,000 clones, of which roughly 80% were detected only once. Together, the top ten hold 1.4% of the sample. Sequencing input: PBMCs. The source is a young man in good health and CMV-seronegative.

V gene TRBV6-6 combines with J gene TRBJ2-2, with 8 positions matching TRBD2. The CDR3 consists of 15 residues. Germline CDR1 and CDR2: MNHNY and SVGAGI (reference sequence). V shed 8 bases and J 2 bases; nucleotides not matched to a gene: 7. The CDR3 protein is CASCRLATNTGELFF. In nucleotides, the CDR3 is TGTGCCAGCTGCCGACTAGCGACCAACACCGGGGAGCTGTTTTTT.

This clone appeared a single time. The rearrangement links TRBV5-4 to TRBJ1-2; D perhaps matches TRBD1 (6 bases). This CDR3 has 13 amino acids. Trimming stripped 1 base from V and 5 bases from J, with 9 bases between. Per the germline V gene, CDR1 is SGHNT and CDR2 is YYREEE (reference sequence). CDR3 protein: CASSLWQGYGYTF. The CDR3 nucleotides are TGTGCCAGCAGCTTGTGGCAGGGGTATGGCTACACCTTC.

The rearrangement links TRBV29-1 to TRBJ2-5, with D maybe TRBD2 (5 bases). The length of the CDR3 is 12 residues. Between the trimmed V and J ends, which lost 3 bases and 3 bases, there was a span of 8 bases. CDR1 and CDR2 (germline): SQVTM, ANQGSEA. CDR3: CSVDKGEETQYF. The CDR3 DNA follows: TGCAGCGTTGACAAGGGAGAAGAGACCCAGTACTTC.

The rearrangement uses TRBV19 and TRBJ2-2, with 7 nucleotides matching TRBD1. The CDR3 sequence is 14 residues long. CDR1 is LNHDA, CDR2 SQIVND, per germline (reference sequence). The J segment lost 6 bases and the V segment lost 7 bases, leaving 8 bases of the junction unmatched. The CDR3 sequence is CASIAGGKSGELFF. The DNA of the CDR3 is TGTGCCAGTATAGCAGGGGGTAAATCCGGGGAGCTGTTTTTT.

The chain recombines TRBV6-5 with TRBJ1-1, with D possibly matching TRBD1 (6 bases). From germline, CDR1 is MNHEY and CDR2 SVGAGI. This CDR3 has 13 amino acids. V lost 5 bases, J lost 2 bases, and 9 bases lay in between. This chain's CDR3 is CASSRQVNTEAFF. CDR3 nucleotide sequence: TGTGCCAGCAGTCGACAGGTCAACACTGAAGCTTTCTTT.

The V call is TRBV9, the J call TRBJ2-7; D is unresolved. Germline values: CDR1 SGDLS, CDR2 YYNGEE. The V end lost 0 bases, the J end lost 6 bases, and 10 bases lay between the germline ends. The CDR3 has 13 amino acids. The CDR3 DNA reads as TGTGCCAGCAGCGTAGGTAGTACAGCCGAGCAGTACTTC. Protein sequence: CASSVGSTAEQYF. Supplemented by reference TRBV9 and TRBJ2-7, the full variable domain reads DSGVTQTPKHLITATGQRVTLRCSPRSGDLSVYWYQQSLDQGLQFLIQYYNGEERAKGNILERFSAQQFPDLHSELNLSSLELGDSALYFCASSVGSTAEQYFGPGTRLTVT.

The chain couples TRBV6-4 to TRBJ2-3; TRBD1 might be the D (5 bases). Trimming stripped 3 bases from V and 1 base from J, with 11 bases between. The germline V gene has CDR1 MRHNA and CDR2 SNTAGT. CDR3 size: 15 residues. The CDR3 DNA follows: TGTGCCAGCAGTGAAGGGGCGGCCGGCACAGATACGCAGTATTTT. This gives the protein CASSEGAAGTDTQYF.

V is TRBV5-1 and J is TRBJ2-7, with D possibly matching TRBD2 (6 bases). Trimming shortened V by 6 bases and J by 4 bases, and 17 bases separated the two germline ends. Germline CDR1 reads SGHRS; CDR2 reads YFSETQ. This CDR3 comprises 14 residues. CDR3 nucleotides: TGCGCCAGCACCGAATCGGGACTTAGTTACGAGCAGTACTTC. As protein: CASTESGLSYEQYF.

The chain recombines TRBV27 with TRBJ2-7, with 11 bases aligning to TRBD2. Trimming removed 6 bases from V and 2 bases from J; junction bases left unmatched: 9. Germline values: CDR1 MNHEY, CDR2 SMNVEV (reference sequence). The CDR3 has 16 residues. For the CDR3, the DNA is TGTGCCAGCAGGAGACTAGCGGGAATCTCCCCCTACGAGCAGTACTTC. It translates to CASRRLAGISPYEQYF.

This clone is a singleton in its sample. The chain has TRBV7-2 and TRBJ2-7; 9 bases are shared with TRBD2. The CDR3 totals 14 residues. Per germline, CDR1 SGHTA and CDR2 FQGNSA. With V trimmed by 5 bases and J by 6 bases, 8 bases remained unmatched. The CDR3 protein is CASSPIAGVLEQYF. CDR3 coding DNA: TGTGCCAGCAGCCCGATAGCGGGAGTGCTCGAGCAGTACTTC.

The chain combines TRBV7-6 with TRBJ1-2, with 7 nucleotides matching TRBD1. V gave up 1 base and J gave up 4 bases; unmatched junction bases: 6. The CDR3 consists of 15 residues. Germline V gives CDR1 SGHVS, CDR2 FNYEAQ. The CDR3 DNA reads TGTGCCAGCAGCTTAGTGGCAGGGGGGATCTATGGCTACACCTTC. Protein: CASSLVAGGIYGYTF.

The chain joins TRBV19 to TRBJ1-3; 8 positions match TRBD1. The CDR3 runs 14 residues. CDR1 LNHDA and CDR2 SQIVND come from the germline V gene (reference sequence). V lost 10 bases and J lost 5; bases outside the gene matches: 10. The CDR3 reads CATCAGTGRNTIYF. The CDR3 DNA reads TGTGCCACTTGTGCCGGGACAGGCCGAAACACCATATATTTT.

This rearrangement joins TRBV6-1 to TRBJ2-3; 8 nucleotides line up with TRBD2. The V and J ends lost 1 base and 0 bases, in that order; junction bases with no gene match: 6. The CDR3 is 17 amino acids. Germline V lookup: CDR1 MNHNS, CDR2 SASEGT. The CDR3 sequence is CASSEVSSGFSTDTQYF. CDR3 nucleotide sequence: TGTGCCAGCAGTGAAGTGTCTAGCGGGTTTAGCACAGATACGCAGTATTTT.

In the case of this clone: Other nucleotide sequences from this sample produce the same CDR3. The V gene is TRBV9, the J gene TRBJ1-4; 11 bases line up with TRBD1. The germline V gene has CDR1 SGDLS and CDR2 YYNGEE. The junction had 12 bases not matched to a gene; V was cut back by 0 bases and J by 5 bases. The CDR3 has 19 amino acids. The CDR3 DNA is TGTGCCAGCAGCGTAGGAATTAGGACAGGGGGCGCGTTCAATGAAAAACTGTTTTTT. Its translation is CASSVGIRTGGAFNEKLFF.

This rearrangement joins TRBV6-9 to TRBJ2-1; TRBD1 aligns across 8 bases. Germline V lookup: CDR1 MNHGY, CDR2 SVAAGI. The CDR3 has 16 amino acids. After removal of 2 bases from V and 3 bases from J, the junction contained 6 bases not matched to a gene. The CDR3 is CASSYPGQGFYNEQFF. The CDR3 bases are TGTGCCAGCAGTTATCCCGGACAGGGTTTCTACAATGAGCAGTTCTTC.

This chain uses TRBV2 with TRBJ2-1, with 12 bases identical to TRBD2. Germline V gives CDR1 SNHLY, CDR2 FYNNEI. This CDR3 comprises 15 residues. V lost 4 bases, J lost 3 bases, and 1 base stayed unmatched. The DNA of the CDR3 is TGTGCCAGCAGTGCGACTAGCGGGAGCTACAATGAGCAGTTCTTC. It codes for CASSATSGSYNEQFF.

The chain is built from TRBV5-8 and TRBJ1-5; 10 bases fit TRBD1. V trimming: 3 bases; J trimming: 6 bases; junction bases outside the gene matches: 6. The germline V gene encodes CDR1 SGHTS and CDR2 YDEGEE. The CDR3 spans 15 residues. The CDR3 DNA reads TGTGCCAGCAGCTCGGGGACAGGGGAGGGTCAGCCCCAGCATTTT. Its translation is CASSSGTGEGQPQHF.

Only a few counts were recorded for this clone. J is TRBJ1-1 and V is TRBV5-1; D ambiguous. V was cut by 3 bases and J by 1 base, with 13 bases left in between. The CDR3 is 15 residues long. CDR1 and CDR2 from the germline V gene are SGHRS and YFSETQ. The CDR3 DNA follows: TGCGCCAGCAGCTCCCCGGGAAGGCCGAACACTGAAGCTTTCTTT. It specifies CASSSPGRPNTEAFF. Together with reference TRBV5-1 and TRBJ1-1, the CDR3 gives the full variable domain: KAGVTQTPRYLIKTRGQQVTLSCSPISGHRSVSWYQQTPGQGLQFLFEYFSETQRNKGNFPGRFSGRQFSNSRSEMNVSTLELGDSALYLCASSSPGRPNTEAFFGQGTRLTVV.

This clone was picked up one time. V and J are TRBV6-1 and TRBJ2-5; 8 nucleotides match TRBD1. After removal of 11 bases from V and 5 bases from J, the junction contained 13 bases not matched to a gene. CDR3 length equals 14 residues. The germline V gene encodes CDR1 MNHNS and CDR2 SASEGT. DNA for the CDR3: TGTGCCTCCAAAGCTCCAGGGGGCAGGGAGACCCAGTACTTC. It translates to CASKAPGGRETQYF.

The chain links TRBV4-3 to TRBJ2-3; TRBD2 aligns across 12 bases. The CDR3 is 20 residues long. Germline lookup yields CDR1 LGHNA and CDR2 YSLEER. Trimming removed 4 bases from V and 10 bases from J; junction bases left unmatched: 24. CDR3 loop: CASSRRLGRGLAGGEWAQYF. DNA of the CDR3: TGCGCCAGCAGCCGGCGCCTGGGGCGGGGGCTAGCGGGAGGGGAATGGGCGCAGTATTTT.

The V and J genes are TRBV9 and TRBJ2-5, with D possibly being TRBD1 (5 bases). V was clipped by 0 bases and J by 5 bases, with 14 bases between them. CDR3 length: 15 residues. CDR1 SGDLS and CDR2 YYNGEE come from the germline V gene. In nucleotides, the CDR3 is TGTGCCAGCAGCGTAGGGCAGCCATCAGGGGAGACCCAGTACTTC. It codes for CASSVGQPSGETQYF.

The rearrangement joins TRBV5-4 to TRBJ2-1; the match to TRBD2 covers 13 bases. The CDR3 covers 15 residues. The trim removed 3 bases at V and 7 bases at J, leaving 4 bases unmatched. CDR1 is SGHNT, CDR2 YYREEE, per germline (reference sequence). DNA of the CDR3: TGTGCCAGCAGCTGGGAGGGACTAGCGGGGAATGAGCAGTTCTTC. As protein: CASSWEGLAGNEQFF.

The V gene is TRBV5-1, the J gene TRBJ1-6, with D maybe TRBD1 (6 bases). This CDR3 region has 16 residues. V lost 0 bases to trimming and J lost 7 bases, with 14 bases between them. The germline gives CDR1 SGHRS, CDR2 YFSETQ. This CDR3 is CASSLEQGPPNSPLHF. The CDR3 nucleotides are TGCGCCAGCAGCTTGGAACAGGGACCTCCAAATTCACCCCTCCACTTT.

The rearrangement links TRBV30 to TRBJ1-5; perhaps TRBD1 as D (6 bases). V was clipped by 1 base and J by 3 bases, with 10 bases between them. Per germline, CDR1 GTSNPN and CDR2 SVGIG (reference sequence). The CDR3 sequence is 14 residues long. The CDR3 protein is CAWSAGQFNQPQHF. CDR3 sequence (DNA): TGTGCCTGGAGTGCCGGACAGTTCAATCAGCCCCAGCATTTT.